Below, 5 T cell receptor beta chains from the same sample are listed, as sequenced in a study of blood T cell repertoires in COVID-19. Data came from immunoSEQ multiplex PCR; TCRdb stores just in-frame clones and leaves some out. This table holds about 200,000 clones, roughly 90% found once. The specimen sequenced was PBMCs or T cells enriched from blood (not recorded which). These receptor sequences come from a woman in her 30s with acute COVID-19.

J is TRBJ1-2 and V is TRBV5-6; no clear D gene. The CDR3 has 17 amino acids. The germline gives CDR1 SGHDT, CDR2 YYEEEE. The ends were cut back, 4 bases at V and 3 bases at J, with 22 bases in the middle. The CDR3 DNA reads TGTGCCAGCAGCCAGTCGCTCGTGCAGGCCCCCCACTATGGCTACACCTTC. Its translation: CASSQSLVQAPHYGYTF.

The chain joins TRBV5-4 to TRBJ1-1; 9 bases line up with TRBD1. This CDR3 is built from 15 residues. CDR1 is SGHNT, CDR2 YYREEE, per germline (reference sequence). J lost 5 bases, V lost 4 bases, and 9 bases had no gene match. CDR3 sequence (DNA): TGTGCCAGCAGCGTTCCCGGGACAGGGAGGACTGAAGCTTTCTTT. Translated: CASSVPGTGRTEAFF. Complete variable domain (other parts from reference TRBV5-4 and TRBJ1-1): ETGVTQSPTHLIKTRGQQVTLRCSSQSGHNTVSWYQQALGQGPQFIFQYYREEENGRGNFPPRFSGLQFPNYSSELNVNALELDDSALYLCASSVPGTGRTEAFFGQGTRLTVV.

V is TRBV7-6 and J is TRBJ2-2; 7 bases map to TRBD2. The V and J ends lost 4 bases and 0 bases, in that order; junction bases with no gene match: 11. CDR1 SGHVS and CDR2 FNYEAQ come from the germline V gene. CDR3 length equals 18 residues. CDR3 region: CASSWHRDYKPNTGELFF. CDR3 DNA sequence: TGTGCCAGCAGCTGGCACCGGGACTATAAACCGAACACCGGGGAGCTGTTTTTT.

The chain links TRBV6-6 to TRBJ1-5; D is possibly TRBD1 (6 bases). Germline V gene lookup returns CDR1 MNHNY and CDR2 SVGAGI (reference sequence). This CDR3 region has 16 residues. V was cut by 1 base and J by 6 bases, with 16 bases left in between. CDR3 sequence: CASSYWARGESQPQHF. The CDR3 DNA follows: TGTGCCAGCAGTTACTGGGCCAGGGGAGAAAGTCAGCCCCAGCATTTT.

This rearrangement joins TRBV10-3 to TRBJ1-2; the D gene is possibly TRBD1 (5 bases). Germline lookup yields CDR1 ENHRY and CDR2 SYGVKD. V was cut by 4 bases and J by 3 bases, with 15 bases left in between. CDR3 length equals 15 residues. CDR3 protein: CAISVIGGGDYGYTF. The CDR3 region has the DNA TGTGCCATCAGTGTCATTGGGGGGGGAGACTATGGCTACACCTTC.